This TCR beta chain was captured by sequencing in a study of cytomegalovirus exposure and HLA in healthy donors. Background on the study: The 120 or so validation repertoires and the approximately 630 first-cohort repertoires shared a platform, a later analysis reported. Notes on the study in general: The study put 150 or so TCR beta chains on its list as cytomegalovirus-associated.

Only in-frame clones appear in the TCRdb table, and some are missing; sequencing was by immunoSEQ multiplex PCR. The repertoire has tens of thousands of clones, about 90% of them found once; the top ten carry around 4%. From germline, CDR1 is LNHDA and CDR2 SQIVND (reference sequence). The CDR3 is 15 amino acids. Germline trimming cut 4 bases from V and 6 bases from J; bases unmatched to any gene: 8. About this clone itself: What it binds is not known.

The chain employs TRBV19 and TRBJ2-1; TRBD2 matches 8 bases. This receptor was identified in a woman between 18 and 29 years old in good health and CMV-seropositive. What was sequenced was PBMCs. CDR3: CASSNWLAGRNEQFF. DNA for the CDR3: TGTGCCAGTAGTAATTGGCTAGCGGGTCGCAATGAGCAGTTCTTC.